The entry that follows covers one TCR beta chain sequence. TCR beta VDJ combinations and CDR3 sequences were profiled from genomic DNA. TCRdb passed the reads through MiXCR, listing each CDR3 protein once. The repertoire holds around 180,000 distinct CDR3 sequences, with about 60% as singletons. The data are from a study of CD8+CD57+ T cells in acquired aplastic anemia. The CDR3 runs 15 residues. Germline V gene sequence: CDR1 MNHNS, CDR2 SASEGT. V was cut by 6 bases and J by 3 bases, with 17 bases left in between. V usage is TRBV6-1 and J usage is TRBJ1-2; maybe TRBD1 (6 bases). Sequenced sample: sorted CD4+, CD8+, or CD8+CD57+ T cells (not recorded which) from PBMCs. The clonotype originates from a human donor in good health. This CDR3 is CASRTPAGEDYGYTF. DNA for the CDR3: TGTGCCAGCAGGACCCCGGCAGGGGAAGACTATGGCTACACCTTC.